This T cell receptor (beta chain) was sequenced for a study of coeliac disease. Study in general: The study queried TRBV7-2 bias without high-resolution HLA data.

Regarding the study as a whole: In active celiac disease, intraepithelial and lamina propria TRB and TRG repertoires were less clonal than controls.

The CDR3 spans 13 residues. Germline values: CDR1 SQVTM, CDR2 ANQGSEA. V lost 5 bases and J 0 bases, leaving 8 bases between the germline ends. Remarks on this clone: Its antigen is unknown.

Profiling relied on immunoSEQ multiplex PCR, and the TCRdb table lists in-frame clones only, not all of them. Seen here are roughly 5,100 clones, around 52% observed once, and the top ten hold about 6.8%. This chain connects TRBV29-1 to TRBJ2-1, with D possibly matching TRBD2 (5 bases). Sequences were obtained from intraepithelial lymphocytes from the gut. The sequence came from a woman aged 30 to 39 with active celiac disease. The CDR3 DNA reads as TGCAGCGTTCGGGGTCTCTCCTACAATGAGCAGTTCTTC. Its protein product is CSVRGLSYNEQFF.